This is a list of T cell receptor beta chains from one sample in a study of blood T cell repertoires in COVID-19. Generated by immunoSEQ multiplex PCR, the TCRdb table keeps only in-frame clones and is missing some. Of fewer than 250,000 clones in the sample, over 70% were seen once. Material: peripheral blood. Receptors originate from a man aged 60-69 years with acute or convalescent COVID-19. Both conserved end residues are part of each CDR3.

V gene	CDR3 protein
TRBV11-2	CASSYPGSRDTQYF
TRBV2	CASSEVPSGYTF
TRBV28	CASSLPPGVQETQYF
TRBV29-1	CSVRLAGGPVNEQFF
TRBV30	CAWGLAGSTYNEQFF
TRBV29-1	CSVEDYSQGISDTEAFF
TRBV6-5	CASSATGYRSDTQYF
TRBV2	CASTVSGANVLTF
TRBV19	CASSISGVGEKLFF
TRBV18	CASSLERRAGATNEKLFF
TRBV6-5	CASRTSGDNTGELFF
TRBV28	CASTTGLPTYEQYF
TRBV6-5	CASSYYSTGEGETQYF
TRBV7-8	CASSEAPGTEAFF
TRBV7-2	CASSSRQGRNSPLHF
TRBV5-1	CASSLDQVAIYEQYF
TRBV4-3	CASSQEFPQGASNSPLHF
TRBV5-1	CASSWAGEETQYF
TRBV9	CASSVGAGPGNTIYF
TRBV2	CASRARSGGTDTQYF